These T cell receptor beta chains were read from a single sample in a study of blood T cell repertoires in COVID-19. Sequencing used immunoSEQ multiplex PCR; TCRdb keeps in-frame clones, though not all of them. The sample yields 250,000 to 300,000 clones, approximately 91% seen once. The material sequenced was peripheral blood. These receptors originate from a woman younger than 45 with COVID-19, enrolled during active disease. CDR3s include the opening cysteine and the closing phenylalanine or tryptophan. The D gene is left open where the match is weak. Not every row has a clone size; where given, it reads once, few, many or a size class.

j_call d_call v_call clone_size cdr3_nt cdr3_aa
TRBJ1-6 . TRBV6-6 . TGTGCCAGCAGACTAGGGAATTCACCCCTCCACTTT CASRLGNSPLHF
TRBJ2-7 TRBD1 TRBV11-3 . TGTGCCAGCAGCCACTCAGGGGGCAGGGTCGAGCAGTACTTC CASSHSGGRVEQYF
TRBJ1-1 TRBD1 TRBV3-1/TRBV3-2 . TGTGCCAGCAGATTAACTCGACAGGGTGGCACTGAAGCTTTCTTT CASRLTRQGGTEAFF
TRBJ2-2 . TRBV5-1 once TGCGCCAGCAGCTTGGATGGGAGAGGGCCCGGGGAGCTGTTTTTT CASSLDGRGPGELFF
TRBJ2-2 TRBD2 TRBV24-1 . TGTGCCACCAGTGAGACCGCCGGGGGGAGGACCGGGGAGCTGTTTTTT CATSETAGGRTGELFF
TRBJ2-5 TRBD2 TRBV6-1 . TGTGCCAGCAGTGAACTAGCGGGAGGGCCAGAGACCCAGTACTTC CASSELAGGPETQYF
TRBJ2-3 TRBD2 TRBV2 . TGTGCCGTCAGAGAGACTAGCGCCACAGATACGCAGTATTTT CAVRETSATDTQYF
TRBJ2-7 TRBD1 TRBV27 few TGTGCCAGCAGACCCACGACAGGGATCACCTACGAGCAGTACTTC CASRPTTGITYEQYF
TRBJ2-2 TRBD1 TRBV9 . TGTGCCAGCAGCGTAGAGGCAGGGGGCACCGGGGAGCTGTTTTTT CASSVEAGGTGELFF
TRBJ2-7 . TRBV24-1 . TGTGCCACCAGTGATGGAGGGAGTACCTACGAGCAGTACTTC CATSDGGSTYEQYF
TRBJ1-1 TRBD1 TRBV5-6 . TGTGCCAGCAGCTTGGCAGGGGGCTGGACTGAAGCTTTCTTT CASSLAGGWTEAFF
TRBJ1-2 TRBD1 TRBV24-1 . TGTGCCACCAGTGACAATGACAGGGGGCCCTATGGCTACACCTTC CATSDNDRGPYGYTF
TRBJ2-7 . TRBV7-9 . TGTGCCAGCAGCCCCGTAGCGGTTACCTACGAGCAGTACTTC CASSPVAVTYEQYF
TRBJ2-3 . TRBV7-3 . TGTGCCAGCAGCACCAGACAGGGCACAGATACGCAGTATTTT CASSTRQGTDTQYF
TRBJ1-6 . TRBV27 . TGTGCCAGCACCCGGGGGATGACCTATAATTCACCCCTCCACTTT CASTRGMTYNSPLHF
TRBJ2-7 . TRBV14 . TGTGCCAGCAGCAGACACAGGAGCTCCTACGAGCAGTACTTC CASSRHRSSYEQYF
TRBJ1-5 TRBD1 TRBV30 once TGTGCCTTGGCGCAGGGGGCCTATCAGCCCCAGCATTTT CALAQGAYQPQHF
TRBJ2-3 . TRBV5-1 . TGCGCCAGCAGCGCGGGGACGGGATTTGTGTCAGATACGCAGTATTTT CASSAGTGFVSDTQYF
TRBJ2-7 TRBD2 TRBV11-2 . TGTGCCAGCAGGGCAGGCCTAGCGGGATCCTACGAGCAGTACTTC CASRAGLAGSYEQYF
TRBJ2-3 TRBD1 TRBV5-1 . TGCGCCAGCAGCTGGGACAGCCTGAGGACAGATACGCAGTATTTT CASSWDSLRTDTQYF
TRBJ2-5 . TRBV12-5 . TGTGCTAGCCAGCCGGACAACCAAGAGACCCAGTACTTC CASQPDNQETQYF
TRBJ2-2 TRBD1 TRBV19 . TGTGCCAGTAGTATGGGACAGGGACACGGGGAGCTGTTTTTT CASSMGQGHGELFF
TRBJ1-5 TRBD1 TRBV10-3 . TGTGCCATCAGGGGACAGGGGCAGCCCCAGCATTTT CAIRGQGQPQHF
TRBJ2-3 . TRBV5-8 . TGTGCCAGCAGCTTGGAGGCACGGGTCACAGATACGCAGTATTTT CASSLEARVTDTQYF
TRBJ2-3 . TRBV28 . TGTGCCAGCAGTTTAAGCCCCACAGATACGCAGTATTTT CASSLSPTDTQYF
TRBJ2-3 . TRBV7-6 . TGTGCCAGCAGCCCCCGGGGGAGCACAGATACGCAGTATTTT CASSPRGSTDTQYF
TRBJ2-2 TRBD2 TRBV15 . TGTGCCACCAGCCGCGGGGATCCTAGCGGGAGAATGAGGACCGGGGAGCTGTTTTTT CATSRGDPSGRMRTGELFF
TRBJ1-3 . TRBV2 few TGTGCCAGCAGTGGGCGCTTCGGCGGTGGAAACACCATATATTTT CASSGRFGGGNTIYF
TRBJ2-4 . TRBV21-1 once TGTGCCAGCAGCGACAGGGTGGTGAACATTCAGTACTTC CASSDRVVNIQYF
TRBJ2-1 TRBD2 TRBV5-1 . TGCGCCAGCAGCGGACAGGGACTAGCGGGAGTTCAATACAATGAGCAGTTCTTC CASSGQGLAGVQYNEQFF
TRBJ2-7 TRBD1 TRBV7-9 . TGTGCCAGCAGCACCGACAGGGGGCGGAGCGAGCAGTACTTC CASSTDRGRSEQYF
TRBJ1-1 . TRBV30 . TGTGCCTGGACCCGGGGAAGTGGTAGGTACACTGAAGCTTTCTTT CAWTRGSGRYTEAFF
TRBJ2-7 . TRBV5-5 . TGTGCCAGCAGCTTGGATCCGACTGCGGAGCAGTACTTC CASSLDPTAEQYF
TRBJ1-4 TRBD1 TRBV7-3 . TGTGCCAGCAGCCCCTCGGGACAGAATAATGAAAAACTGTTTTTT CASSPSGQNNEKLFF
TRBJ2-7 . TRBV2 . TGTGCCAGCAGTTACGAGATGGGGCGCGAGCAGTACTTC CASSYEMGREQYF
TRBJ2-4 TRBD1 TRBV6-5 . TGTGCCAGCAGTCGACAGGGGGGAAAAAACATTCAGTACTTC CASSRQGGKNIQYF
TRBJ1-3 . TRBV3-1/TRBV3-2 . TGTGCCAGCAGCCCACGGTCCTCTGGAAACACCATATATTTT CASSPRSSGNTIYF
TRBJ1-2 TRBD1 TRBV4-1 . TGCGCCAGCAGCCCAACGACAGGGGACGGCTACACCTTC CASSPTTGDGYTF
TRBJ2-7 . TRBV3-1/TRBV3-2 . TGTGCCAGCAGCCAGTACGGGAGCAACTACGAGCAGTACTTC CASSQYGSNYEQYF
TRBJ1-6 . TRBV13 . TGTGCCAGCTTCGACAGCCGTGAGAATTCACCCCTCCACTTT CASFDSRENSPLHF
TRBJ1-1 TRBD1 TRBV6-5 . TGTGCCAGCAGACTCGACAGGGTCGACACTGAAGCTTTCTTT CASRLDRVDTEAFF